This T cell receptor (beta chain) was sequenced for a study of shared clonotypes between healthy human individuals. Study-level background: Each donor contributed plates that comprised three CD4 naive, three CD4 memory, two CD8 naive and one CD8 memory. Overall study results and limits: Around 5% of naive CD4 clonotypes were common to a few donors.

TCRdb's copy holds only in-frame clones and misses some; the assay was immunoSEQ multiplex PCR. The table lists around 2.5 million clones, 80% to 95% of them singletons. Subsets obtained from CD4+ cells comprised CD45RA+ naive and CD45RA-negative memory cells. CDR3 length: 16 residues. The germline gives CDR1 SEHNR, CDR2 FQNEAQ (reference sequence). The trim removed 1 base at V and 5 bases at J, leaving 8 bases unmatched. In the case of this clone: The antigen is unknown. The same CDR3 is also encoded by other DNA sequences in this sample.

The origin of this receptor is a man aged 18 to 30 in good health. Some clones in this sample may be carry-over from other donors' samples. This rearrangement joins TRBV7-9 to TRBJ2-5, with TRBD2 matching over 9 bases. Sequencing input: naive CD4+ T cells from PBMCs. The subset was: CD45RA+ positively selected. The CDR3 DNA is TGTGCCAGCAGCTTAGGGGCGGGAGGGCCTGAGGAGACCCAGTACTTC. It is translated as CASSLGAGGPEETQYF.